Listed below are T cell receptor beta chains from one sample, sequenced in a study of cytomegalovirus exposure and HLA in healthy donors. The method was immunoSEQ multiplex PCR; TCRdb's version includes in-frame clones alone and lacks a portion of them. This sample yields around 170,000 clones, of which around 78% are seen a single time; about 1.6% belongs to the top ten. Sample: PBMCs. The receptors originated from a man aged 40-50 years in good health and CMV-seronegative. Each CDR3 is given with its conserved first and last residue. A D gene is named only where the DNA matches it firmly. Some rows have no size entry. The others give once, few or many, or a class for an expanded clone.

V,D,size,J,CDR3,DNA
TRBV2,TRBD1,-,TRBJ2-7,CASRGQGHEQYF,TGTGCCAGCAGGGGACAGGGCCACGAGCAGTACTTC
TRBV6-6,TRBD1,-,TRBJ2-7,CASSYTGDEQYF,TGTGCCAGCAGTTACACAGGGGATGAGCAGTACTTC
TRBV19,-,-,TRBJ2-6,CASSIVGQSNVLTF,TGTGCCAGTAGTATAGTAGGACAGTCCAACGTCCTGACTTTC
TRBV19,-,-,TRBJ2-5,CASSMAGSQTQYF,TGTGCCAGTAGTATGGCAGGGTCGCAGACCCAGTACTTC
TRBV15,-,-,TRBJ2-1,CATSIPLIYNEQFF,TGTGCCACCAGCATCCCTCTTATCTACAATGAGCAGTTCTTC
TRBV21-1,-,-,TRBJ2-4,CASSKVTSGSSGAKNIQYF,TGTGCCAGCAGCAAAGTGACTAGCGGGAGCTCAGGGGCCAAAAACATTCAGTACTTC
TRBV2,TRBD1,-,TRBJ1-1,CASSEWAGGTEAFF,TGTGCCAGCAGTGAATGGGCAGGGGGCACTGAAGCTTTCTTT
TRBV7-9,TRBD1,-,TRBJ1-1,CASSITGGTEAFF,TGTGCCAGCAGCATCACAGGGGGCACTGAAGCTTTCTTT
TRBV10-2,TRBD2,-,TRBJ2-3,CASAQTSGTDTQYF,TGCGCCAGCGCCCAGACTAGCGGCACAGATACGCAGTATTTT
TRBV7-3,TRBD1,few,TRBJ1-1,CASSLGGQGRTEAFF,TGTGCCAGCAGCTTGGGGGGACAGGGACGTACTGAAGCTTTCTTT
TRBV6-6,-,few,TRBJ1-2,CASSPEVGNLYGYTF,TGTGCCAGCAGTCCCGAGGTCGGAAACCTCTATGGCTACACCTTC
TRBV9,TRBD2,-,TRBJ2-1,CASSGTSGRGQFF,TGTGCCAGCAGCGGCACTAGCGGGAGGGGGCAGTTCTTC
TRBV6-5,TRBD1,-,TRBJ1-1,CASRRTGGMSFF,TGTGCCAGCAGACGGACAGGGGGCATGTCTTTCTTT
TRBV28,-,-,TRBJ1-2,CASSSGGANYGYTF,TGTGCCAGCAGTTCCGGGGGGGCTAACTATGGCTACACCTTC
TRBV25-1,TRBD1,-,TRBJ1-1,CATTPGTGDTEAFF,TGTGCCACTACCCCCGGGACAGGGGACACTGAAGCTTTCTTT
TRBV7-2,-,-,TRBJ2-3,CASSSGLNTDTQYF,TGTGCCAGCAGCTCGGGACTCAACACAGATACGCAGTATTTT
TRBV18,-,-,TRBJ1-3,CASSSQQGPTGNTIYF,TGTGCCAGCTCATCACAACAGGGACCTACTGGAAACACCATATATTTT
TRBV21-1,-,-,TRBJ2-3,CASSKEVGTSGRVTDTQYF,TGTGCCAGCAGCAAAGAAGTAGGGACTAGCGGGAGGGTCACAGATACGCAGTATTTT
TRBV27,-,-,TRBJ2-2,CASSFRMSTRELFF,TGTGCCAGCAGTTTCCGAATGTCTACCCGGGAGCTGTTTTTT
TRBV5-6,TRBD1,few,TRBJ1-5,CASSLWGQGWTQHF,TGTGCCAGCAGCTTGTGGGGACAGGGGTGGACCCAGCATTTT
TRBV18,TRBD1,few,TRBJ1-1,CASSPPTGSTEAFF,TGTGCCAGCTCACCACCGACAGGGAGCACTGAAGCTTTCTTT
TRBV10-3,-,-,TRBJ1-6,CAISESAGPNSPLHF,TGTGCCATCAGTGAGTCGGCAGGCCCTAATTCACCCCTCCACTTT